In its sample, the clone carrying this T cell receptor beta chain was seen a few times. The antigen is undetermined. The record originates from a study of cytomegalovirus exposure and HLA in healthy donors. Study observations and caveats: Cytomegalovirus association was assigned to more than 150 TCR beta chains. Most likely, a cluster of highly shared sequence variants arose as a sequencing artifact.

The germline gives CDR1 SGHRS, CDR2 YFSETQ. The CDR3 is 14 amino acids. V shed 3 bases and J 11 bases; nucleotides not matched to a gene: 13. The PCR used 60 Vbeta and 13 Jbeta primers. Generated by immunoSEQ multiplex PCR, the TCRdb table keeps only in-frame clones and is missing some. The profile covers 95,000 to 150,000 clones, with roughly 80% appearing a single time and 2.7% taken by the ten largest. This chain uses TRBV5-1 with TRBJ2-5, with 7 bases aligning to TRBD1. The sequence was collected from a woman aged 40 to 50 in good health and CMV-seropositive. The sequenced sample was PBMCs. Here the CDR3 reads CASSSGTAWSEQYF. CDR3 sequence (DNA): TGCGCCAGCAGCTCCGGGACAGCCTGGAGTGAGCAGTACTTC.